These T cell receptor beta chains were read from a single sample in a study of blood T cell repertoires in COVID-19. Method: immunoSEQ multiplex PCR; TCRdb's copy keeps in-frame clones and lacks some. This sample has more than 250,000 clones, with 80% to 90% found just once. The specimen sequenced was PBMCs or T cells enriched from blood (not recorded which). These receptors were collected from a woman aged 18 to 35 who had recovered from COVID-19. CDR3s include the opening cysteine and the closing phenylalanine or tryptophan. The D gene is left open where the match is weak. Size is stated for part of the rows, as once, few or many counts, or as a class when the clone is expanded.

j_call: TRBJ1-5; v_call: TRBV3-1/TRBV3-2; d_call: -; clone_size: -; cdr3_length: 14; cdr3_nt: TGTGCCAGCAGCGATTACAGGAGCAATCAGCCCCAGCATTTT; cdr3_aa: CASSDYRSNQPQHF
j_call: TRBJ1-5; v_call: TRBV19; d_call: -; clone_size: few; cdr3_length: 16; cdr3_nt: TGTGCCAGTAGTCCTAAGTCCGGGGGGACGAATCAGCCCCAGCATTTT; cdr3_aa: CASSPKSGGTNQPQHF
j_call: TRBJ1-1; v_call: TRBV2; d_call: -; clone_size: -; cdr3_length: 13; cdr3_nt: TGTGCCAGCAGGTCCCCAGGGTACACTGAAGCTTTCTTT; cdr3_aa: CASRSPGYTEAFF
j_call: TRBJ2-2; v_call: TRBV27; d_call: -; clone_size: -; cdr3_length: 16; cdr3_nt: TGTGCCAGCAGTTCTATTAGCAGAGCGAACACCGGGGAGCTGTTTTTT; cdr3_aa: CASSSISRANTGELFF
j_call: TRBJ2-7; v_call: TRBV11-2; d_call: TRBD2; clone_size: -; cdr3_length: 15; cdr3_nt: TGTGCCAGCAGCGTCGGGCTAGCGGGAGTTCACGAGCAGTACTTC; cdr3_aa: CASSVGLAGVHEQYF
j_call: TRBJ2-7; v_call: TRBV28; d_call: TRBD1; clone_size: -; cdr3_length: 14; cdr3_nt: TGTGCCAGCACCCTGAAGACAGGGGACGCCGAGCAGTACTTC; cdr3_aa: CASTLKTGDAEQYF
j_call: TRBJ2-1; v_call: TRBV13; d_call: -; clone_size: -; cdr3_length: 13; cdr3_nt: TGTGCCAGCAGCTCAACAGGTTACAATGAGCAGTTCTTC; cdr3_aa: CASSSTGYNEQFF
j_call: TRBJ2-3; v_call: TRBV24-1; d_call: -; clone_size: -; cdr3_length: 16; cdr3_nt: TGTGCCACCAGTAAAGGTTGGGACAAGTCGCCAGATACGCAGTATTTT; cdr3_aa: CATSKGWDKSPDTQYF
j_call: TRBJ1-4; v_call: TRBV30; d_call: -; clone_size: -; cdr3_length: 12; cdr3_nt: TGTGCCTGGGGGTTCAGTAATGAAAAACTGTTTTTT; cdr3_aa: CAWGFSNEKLFF
j_call: TRBJ1-2; v_call: TRBV7-6; d_call: -; clone_size: -; cdr3_length: 13; cdr3_nt: TGTGCCAGCAGCTTAGGTCGGGACTATGGCTACACCTTC; cdr3_aa: CASSLGRDYGYTF
j_call: TRBJ2-5; v_call: TRBV6-1; d_call: TRBD1; clone_size: -; cdr3_length: 16; cdr3_nt: TGTGCCAGCAGTGAACAACCCCAGGGGGCCTTAGAGACCCAGTACTTC; cdr3_aa: CASSEQPQGALETQYF
j_call: TRBJ2-2; v_call: TRBV10-1; d_call: TRBD2; clone_size: -; cdr3_length: 17; cdr3_nt: TGCGCCAGCAGTGAGTCGAGAGAGTGGGAGGGCACCGGGGAGCTGTTTTTT; cdr3_aa: CASSESREWEGTGELFF
j_call: TRBJ1-1; v_call: TRBV5-4; d_call: -; clone_size: -; cdr3_length: 14; cdr3_nt: TGTGCCAGCAGCTTGGCTCGGGGGAGCACTGAAGCTTTCTTT; cdr3_aa: CASSLARGSTEAFF
j_call: TRBJ2-5; v_call: TRBV5-1; d_call: TRBD2; clone_size: few; cdr3_length: 16; cdr3_nt: TGCGCCAGCAGCTTGACGGGGGGAATTTTAATTGAGACCCAGTACTTC; cdr3_aa: CASSLTGGILIETQYF
j_call: TRBJ1-5; v_call: TRBV28; d_call: TRBD1; clone_size: -; cdr3_length: 16; cdr3_nt: TGTGCCAGCAGTATACGGACAGGGTTTAGCAATCAGCCCCAGCATTTT; cdr3_aa: CASSIRTGFSNQPQHF
j_call: TRBJ2-1; v_call: TRBV7-9; d_call: -; clone_size: -; cdr3_length: 14; cdr3_nt: TGTGCCAGCAGCCCGGGGGACAGAATCAATGAGCAGTTCTTC; cdr3_aa: CASSPGDRINEQFF
j_call: TRBJ2-7; v_call: TRBV27; d_call: -; clone_size: -; cdr3_length: 14; cdr3_nt: TGTGCCAGCAGCCCAGGCGTATCAACCTACGAGCAGTACTTC; cdr3_aa: CASSPGVSTYEQYF
j_call: TRBJ1-5; v_call: TRBV2; d_call: TRBD1; clone_size: -; cdr3_length: 15; cdr3_nt: TGTGCCAGCAGTGATGACAGGGGGGGCAATCAGCCCCAGCATTTT; cdr3_aa: CASSDDRGGNQPQHF
j_call: TRBJ2-1; v_call: TRBV12-3/TRBV12-4; d_call: -; clone_size: -; cdr3_length: 13; cdr3_nt: TGTGCCAGCAGTACGGGGACAAACAATGAGCAGTTCTTC; cdr3_aa: CASSTGTNNEQFF
j_call: TRBJ1-4; v_call: TRBV28; d_call: TRBD1; clone_size: -; cdr3_length: 16; cdr3_nt: TGTGCCAGCAGTTTAAGTCTAGGACAGGGCCATGAAAAACTGTTTTTT; cdr3_aa: CASSLSLGQGHEKLFF
j_call: TRBJ2-1; v_call: TRBV4-2; d_call: TRBD2; clone_size: once; cdr3_length: 16; cdr3_nt: TGTGCCAGCAGCCAAGATCGGGCTAGCGGGCACAATGAGCAGTTCTTC; cdr3_aa: CASSQDRASGHNEQFF
j_call: TRBJ1-2; v_call: TRBV11-2; d_call: -; clone_size: few; cdr3_length: 18; cdr3_nt: TGTGCCAGCAGCTTAGATCAAGTTTCGTATAACAGTCTCTATGGCTACACCTTC; cdr3_aa: CASSLDQVSYNSLYGYTF